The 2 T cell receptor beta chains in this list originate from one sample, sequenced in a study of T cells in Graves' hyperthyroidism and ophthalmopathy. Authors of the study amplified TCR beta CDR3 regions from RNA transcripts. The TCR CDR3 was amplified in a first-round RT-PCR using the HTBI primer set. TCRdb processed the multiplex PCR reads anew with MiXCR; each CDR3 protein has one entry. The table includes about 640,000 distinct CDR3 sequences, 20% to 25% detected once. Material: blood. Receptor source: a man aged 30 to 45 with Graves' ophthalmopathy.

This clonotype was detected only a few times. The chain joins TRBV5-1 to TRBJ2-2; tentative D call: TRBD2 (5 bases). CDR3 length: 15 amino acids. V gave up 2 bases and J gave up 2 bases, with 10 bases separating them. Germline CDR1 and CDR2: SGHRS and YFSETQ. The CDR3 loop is CASSFGAVNTGELFF. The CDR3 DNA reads TGCGCCAGCAGCTTTGGAGCGGTTAACACCGGGGAGCTGTTTTTT.

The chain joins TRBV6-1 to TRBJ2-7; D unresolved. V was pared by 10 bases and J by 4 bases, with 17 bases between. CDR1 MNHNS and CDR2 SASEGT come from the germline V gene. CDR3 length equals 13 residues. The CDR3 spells CATSMGRLYEQYF. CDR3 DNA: TGTGCCACCAGCATGGGCCGACTGTACGAGCAGTACTTC.